This is a list of T cell receptor beta chains from one sample in a study of identical twins. Via MiXCR, TCRdb re-called the 5' RACE reads, giving one row per CDR3 protein. The sample consists of roughly 750,000 distinct CDR3 sequences, 21% of them appearing once. These data also featured in a second study, about T cells expressing NK-cell markers.

Sequencing was performed on PBMCs. These receptors all come from a woman younger than 35 in good health. Each CDR3 is given with its conserved first and last residue. D genes are given only for firm matches. Clone size is given for some rows only: seen once, a few or many times, or a class if the clone is expanded.

clone_size,v_call,j_call,d_call,cdr3_nt,cdr3_aa
few,TRBV7-3,TRBJ1-2,TRBD1,TGTGCCAGCAGCTTGGGACAGGGAGGCCATCTGGCTGGCTACACCTTC,CASSLGQGGHLAGYTF
-,TRBV29-1,TRBJ1-5,-,TGCAGCGTCAAATTCGGGGATCAGCCCCAGCATTTT,CSVKFGDQPQHF
few,TRBV6-1,TRBJ1-1,-,TGTGCCAGCACCCGACGGGGCGGGGTGGGAACTGAAGCTTTCTTT,CASTRRGGVGTEAFF
-,TRBV6-1,TRBJ2-3,-,TGTGCCAGCGGGTGGGGTTTGGAAGATACGCAGTATTTT,CASGWGLEDTQYF
-,TRBV20-1,TRBJ1-6,-,TGCAGTGCTCCCGATCGGGGGAATTCACCCCTCCACTTT,CSAPDRGNSPLHF
many,TRBV6-5,TRBJ2-7,TRBD2,TGTGCCAGCAGTTACTCGGGAGGGGTGGACTACGAGCAGTACTTC,CASSYSGGVDYEQYF
-,TRBV25-1,TRBJ2-7,-,TGTGCCAGCACGGACGGAGAGGAATACGAGCAGTACTTC,CASTDGEEYEQYF
few,TRBV6-5,TRBJ2-5,-,TGTGCCAGCAGTTCCTCACTAGTCATCGGGACCCAGTACTTC,CASSSSLVIGTQYF
-,TRBV29-1,TRBJ1-1,-,TGCAGCGTTGTAATCACTGAAGCTTTCTTT,CSVVITEAFF
few,TRBV10-1,TRBJ2-3,-,TGCGCCAGCAGTGAGTCTTCTGTAGCGCAGTATTTT,CASSESSVAQYF
-,TRBV6-4,TRBJ2-1,TRBD2,TGTGCCAGCAGTGGAAGACTAGCGGGGTACAATGAGCAGTTCTTC,CASSGRLAGYNEQFF
-,TRBV7-9,TRBJ2-7,-,TGTGCCAGCAAATTCGCCGGCACCCACGAGCAGTACTTC,CASKFAGTHEQYF
few,TRBV12-3/TRBV12-4,TRBJ2-3,-,TGTGCCAGCAGGCCTGGACTTTTCCAAGATACGCAGTATTTT,CASRPGLFQDTQYF
-,TRBV5-6,TRBJ2-2,TRBD1,TGTGCCAGCAGCTCTTGGACAGGGGACGGCACCGGGGAGCTGTTTTTT,CASSSWTGDGTGELFF
-,TRBV20-1,TRBJ1-5,-,TGCAGTGCTAGAGACCACTTCATAGGGCCCCAGCATTTT,CSARDHFIGPQHF
-,TRBV20-1,TRBJ1-6,-,TGCAGTGCTTCGGCAGCCTATAATTCACCCCTCCACTTT,CSASAAYNSPLHF
few,TRBV20-1,TRBJ1-5,-,TGCAGTGCTAGCTCTTATAGCAATCAGCCCCAGCATTTT,CSASSYSNQPQHF
-,TRBV3-1,TRBJ2-1,TRBD2,TGTGCCAGCAGTACCACCGGGACTAGCGGCGGTAGTGAGCAGTTCTTC,CASSTTGTSGGSEQFF
-,TRBV20-1,TRBJ2-1,-,TGCAGTGCTAGAGCGTCACCGGAAGGGTCACGGGAAGAATCCTACAATGAGCAGTTCTTC,CSARASPEGSREESYNEQFF
-,TRBV6-2/TRBV6-3,TRBJ2-1,TRBD2,TGTGCCAGCAGTTCCCTCCTCCCTACTAGCGGGAGGTACAATGAGCAGTTCTTC,CASSSLLPTSGRYNEQFF
few,TRBV29-1,TRBJ2-1,-,TGCAGCGTGGGGACCTCCCTTGGGACATACAATGAGCAGTTCTTC,CSVGTSLGTYNEQFF
-,TRBV5-4,TRBJ2-7,TRBD2,TGTGCCAGCTCCTTTCGGCGCGGGAGCTCCTACGAGCAGTACTTC,CASSFRRGSSYEQYF
-,TRBV29-1,TRBJ1-1,TRBD1,TGCAGCGTTGAAGATGAAGACAGGGAAGCCACTGAAGCTTTCTTT,CSVEDEDREATEAFF
-,TRBV6-2/TRBV6-3,TRBJ1-5,-,TGTGCCAGCAGGGGAACAGCAGAGAATCAGCCCCAGCATTTT,CASRGTAENQPQHF
-,TRBV5-1,TRBJ2-2,TRBD2,TGCGCCAGCAGCTTGGGCCAAACTAGCGGGTCCGGGGAGCTGTTTTTT,CASSLGQTSGSGELFF
-,TRBV10-3,TRBJ1-2,-,TGTGCCATCAGTGACTATTTAGCTAACTATGGCTACACCTTC,CAISDYLANYGYTF
many,TRBV20-1,TRBJ2-1,TRBD2,TGCAGTGCTGCGAGGACTAGCGGGTACAATGAGCAGTTCTTC,CSAARTSGYNEQFF
-,TRBV12-3/TRBV12-4,TRBJ2-7,-,TGTGCCAGCAGTCTGTCCGGAGCGAACTACGAGCAGTACTTC,CASSLSGANYEQYF
few,TRBV27,TRBJ2-7,TRBD1,TGTGCCATCCGTCGGGGGACAGGGGAAGGGGAGCAGTACTTC,CAIRRGTGEGEQYF
few,TRBV4-3,TRBJ2-7,TRBD2,TGCGCCAGCAGCCAAGATAACGGCGGGAGGGCACTCGAGCAGTACTTC,CASSQDNGGRALEQYF
few,TRBV20-1,TRBJ2-3,-,TGCAGTGCGAGAGGGCAGGAGGATACGCAGTATTTT,CSARGQEDTQYF
-,TRBV20-1,TRBJ1-4,-,TGCAGTGCTAGGGTCCGGCCGCAAGAAAAACTGTTTTTT,CSARVRPQEKLFF
-,TRBV5-1,TRBJ2-1,TRBD2,TGCGCCAGCAGCCTGGGGGTAGCGGGAGTAGAAGAGCAGTTCTTC,CASSLGVAGVEEQFF
few,TRBV10-3,TRBJ2-7,-,TGTGCCATCAGTGATGGGCAGCCTTACGAGCAGTACTTC,CAISDGQPYEQYF
few,TRBV6-1,TRBJ2-1,TRBD1,TGTGCCAGCAAGGACAGGGCCTACAATGAGCAGTTCTTC,CASKDRAYNEQFF
few,TRBV6-1,TRBJ2-1,TRBD2,TGTGCCAGCAGGGCTACTAGCGGGAGAAGTTATGAGCAGTTCTTC,CASRATSGRSYEQFF
few,TRBV6-5,TRBJ2-7,TRBD1,TGTGCCAGCAGTTCGACAGGGCCCCACGACGAGCAGTACTTC,CASSSTGPHDEQYF
few,TRBV3-1,TRBJ2-7,-,TGTGCCAGCAGCCCCCCGGGACGGCAGTCCTACGAGCAGTACTTC,CASSPPGRQSYEQYF
few,TRBV6-5,TRBJ2-1,TRBD2,TGTGCCAGCAGTTCCCCGGGAAATAGCGGGAGGGGCGAGCAGTTCTTC,CASSSPGNSGRGEQFF
-,TRBV18,TRBJ2-5,-,TGTGCCAGCTCCCAGACTTTGACAGTCGGATCAAGGGAGACCCAGTACTTC,CASSQTLTVGSRETQYF
-,TRBV20-1,TRBJ2-7,TRBD2,TGCAGTGCTATCTGGGGGACTAGCGGAAGATACGAGCAGTACTTC,CSAIWGTSGRYEQYF
many,TRBV9,TRBJ2-7,-,TGTGCCAGCAGCCTATCCGGGGCCGACTACGAGCAGTACTTC,CASSLSGADYEQYF
-,TRBV7-6,TRBJ2-2,TRBD2,TGTGCCAGCAGCTTAGGCGGCGGGAGGGTCACCGGGGAGCTGTTTTTT,CASSLGGGRVTGELFF
many,TRBV29-1,TRBJ2-5,-,TGCAGCGTTCGGGACCAAGAGACCCAGTACTTC,CSVRDQETQYF
-,TRBV11-3,TRBJ2-1,-,TGTGCCAGCAGCGCCGGGGAACGCATCAATGAGCAGTTCTTC,CASSAGERINEQFF
-,TRBV20-1,TRBJ1-3,-,TGCAGTGCTAGAGATTCGAGAAACACCATATATTTT,CSARDSRNTIYF
-,TRBV4-1,TRBJ2-2,TRBD1,TGCGCCAGCAGCCAAGGCGACAGGGGGCGCGGGACCGGGGAGCTGTTTTTT,CASSQGDRGRGTGELFF
-,TRBV6-5,TRBJ1-4,-,TGTGCCAGCAGTTACGGGGTTCGCGGATCTAATGAAAAACTGTTTTTT,CASSYGVRGSNEKLFF
once,TRBV20-1,TRBJ2-1,TRBD2,TGCAGTGCTGCCCTAGCGGGACGGGGCAATGAGCAGTTCTTC,CSAALAGRGNEQFF
-,TRBV11-3,TRBJ2-7,TRBD2,TGTGCCAGCAGCTTAGGGACTAGCGGGGGCAGGGACGAGCAGTACTTC,CASSLGTSGGRDEQYF
-,TRBV20-1,TRBJ2-5,TRBD1,TGCAGTGCTAGAACCCAGACAGGGATGGAGACCCAGTACTTC,CSARTQTGMETQYF
-,TRBV20-1,TRBJ2-3,TRBD2,TGCAGTGCTAGAGATCCCGGGAGGGCCCCAGATACGCAGTATTTT,CSARDPGRAPDTQYF
many,TRBV6-6,TRBJ1-2,-,TGTGCCAGCAGTTATCCAGGGGATGATGGCTACACCTTC,CASSYPGDDGYTF